This paragraph covers one TCR beta chain sequence. Antigen specificity is unknown. Patients had chemo-refractory metastatic non-small-cell lung cancer and received focal radiation plus CTLA-4 blockade that used ipilimumab. These data belong to a study of radiotherapy plus CTLA-4 blockade in lung cancer. Overall study findings and caveats: Early blood T cell clone changes and increased post-radiation serum interferon-beta were reportedly the strongest response predictors.

The CDR3 has 15 residues. Trimming removed 2 bases from V and 6 bases from J; junction bases left unmatched: 4. CDR1 SGHKS and CDR2 YYEKEE come from the germline V gene (reference sequence). Sequenced by immunoSEQ multiplex PCR; TCRdb stores in-frame clones only, minus some. In the table there are tens of thousands of clones, roughly 85% of which are singletons. The chain recombines TRBV5-5 with TRBJ2-2; 10 positions match TRBD1. The starting material was peripheral blood, obtained from a patient treated with radiotherapy plus ipilimumab. The clonotype was recovered from a human donor with non-small cell lung cancer who had a complete response to radiotherapy plus ipilimumab. CDR3 DNA sequence: TGTGCCAGCAGCTTCGACAGGGGGCTGGCCGGGGAGCTGTTTTTT. Translating gives CASSFDRGLAGELFF.